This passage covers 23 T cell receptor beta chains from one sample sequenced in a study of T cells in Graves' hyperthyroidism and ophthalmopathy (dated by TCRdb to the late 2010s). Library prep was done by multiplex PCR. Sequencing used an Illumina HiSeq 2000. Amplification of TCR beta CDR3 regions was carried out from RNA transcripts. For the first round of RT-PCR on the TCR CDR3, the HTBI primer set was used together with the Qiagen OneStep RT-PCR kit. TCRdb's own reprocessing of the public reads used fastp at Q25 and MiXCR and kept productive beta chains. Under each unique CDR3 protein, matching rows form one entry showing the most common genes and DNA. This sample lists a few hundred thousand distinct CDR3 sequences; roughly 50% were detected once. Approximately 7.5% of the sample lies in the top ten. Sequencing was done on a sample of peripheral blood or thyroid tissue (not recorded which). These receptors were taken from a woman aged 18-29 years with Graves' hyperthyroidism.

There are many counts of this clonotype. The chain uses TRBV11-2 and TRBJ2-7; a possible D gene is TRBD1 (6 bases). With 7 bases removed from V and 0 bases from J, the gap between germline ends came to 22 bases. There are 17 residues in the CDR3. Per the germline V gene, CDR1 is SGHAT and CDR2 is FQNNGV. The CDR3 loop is CASTTLQGHGSSYEQYF. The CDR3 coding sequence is TGTGCCAGCACCACTCTACAGGGACACGGTAGCTCCTACGAGCAGTACTTC.

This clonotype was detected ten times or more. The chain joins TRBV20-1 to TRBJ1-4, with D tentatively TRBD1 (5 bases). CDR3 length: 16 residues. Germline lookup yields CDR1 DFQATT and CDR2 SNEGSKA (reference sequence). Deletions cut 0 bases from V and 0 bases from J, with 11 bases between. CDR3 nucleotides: TGCAGTGCTAGAGATTGGGGACCCGCAACTAATGAAAAACTGTTTTTT. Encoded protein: CSARDWGPATNEKLFF.

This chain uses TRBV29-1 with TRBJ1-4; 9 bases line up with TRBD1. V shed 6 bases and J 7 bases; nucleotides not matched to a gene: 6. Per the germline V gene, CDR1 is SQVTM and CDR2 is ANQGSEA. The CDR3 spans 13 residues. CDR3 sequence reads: CSVRQGVGEKLFF. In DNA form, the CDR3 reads TGCAGCGTCCGACAGGGGGTGGGTGAAAAACTGTTTTTT.

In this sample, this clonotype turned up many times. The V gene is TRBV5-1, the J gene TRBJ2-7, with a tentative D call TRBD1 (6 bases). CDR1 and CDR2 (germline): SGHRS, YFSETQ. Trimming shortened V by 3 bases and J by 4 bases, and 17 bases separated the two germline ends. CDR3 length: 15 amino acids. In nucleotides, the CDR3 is TGCGCCAGCAGCTGGGGCACAGGACAGATATACGAGCAGTACTTC. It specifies CASSWGTGQIYEQYF.

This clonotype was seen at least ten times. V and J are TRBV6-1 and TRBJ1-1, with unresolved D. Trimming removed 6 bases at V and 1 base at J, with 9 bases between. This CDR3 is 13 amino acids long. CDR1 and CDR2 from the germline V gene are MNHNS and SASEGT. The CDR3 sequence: CASRRWENTEAFF. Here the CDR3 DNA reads TGTGCCAGCAGAAGGTGGGAGAACACTGAAGCTTTCTTT.

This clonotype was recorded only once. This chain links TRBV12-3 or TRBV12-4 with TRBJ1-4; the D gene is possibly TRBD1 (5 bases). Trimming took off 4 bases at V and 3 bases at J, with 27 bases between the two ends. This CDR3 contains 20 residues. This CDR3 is CASSSSKWGLAGTPNEKLFF. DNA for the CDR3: TGTGCCAGCAGTTCCTCGAAATGGGGACTAGCGGGGACCCCTAATGAAAAACTGTTTTTT.

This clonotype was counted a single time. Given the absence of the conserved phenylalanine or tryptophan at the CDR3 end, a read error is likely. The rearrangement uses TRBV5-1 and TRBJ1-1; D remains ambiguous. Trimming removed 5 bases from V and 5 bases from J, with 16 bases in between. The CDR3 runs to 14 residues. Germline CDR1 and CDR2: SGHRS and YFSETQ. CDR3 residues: CASRFVEGGTEAFL. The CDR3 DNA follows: TGCGCCAGCAGGTTTGTGGAGGGAGGGACTGAAGCTTTCCTT.

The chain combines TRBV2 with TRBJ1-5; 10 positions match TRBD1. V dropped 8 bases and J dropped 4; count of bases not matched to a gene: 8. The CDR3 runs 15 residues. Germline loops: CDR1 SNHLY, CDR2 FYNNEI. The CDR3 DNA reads TGTGCCAGCGGTAGCGGACAGGGGGAGAATCAGCCCCAGCATTTT. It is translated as CASGSGQGENQPQHF.

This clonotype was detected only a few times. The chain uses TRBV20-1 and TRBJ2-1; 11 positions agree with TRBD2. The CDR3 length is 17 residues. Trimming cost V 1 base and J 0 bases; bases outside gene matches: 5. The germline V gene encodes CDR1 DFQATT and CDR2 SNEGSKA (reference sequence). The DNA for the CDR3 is TGCAGTGCTAGAGCGGGACTAGCGGTAAGCTCCTACAATGAGCAGTTCTTC. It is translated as CSARAGLAVSSYNEQFF.

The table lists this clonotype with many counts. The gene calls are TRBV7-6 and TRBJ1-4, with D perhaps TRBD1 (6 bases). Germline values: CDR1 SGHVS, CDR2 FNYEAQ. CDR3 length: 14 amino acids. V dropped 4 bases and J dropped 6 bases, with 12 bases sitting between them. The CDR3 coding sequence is TGTGCCAGCAGCTCCGGACAGAGTTATGAAAAACTGTTTTTT. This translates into CASSSGQSYEKLFF.

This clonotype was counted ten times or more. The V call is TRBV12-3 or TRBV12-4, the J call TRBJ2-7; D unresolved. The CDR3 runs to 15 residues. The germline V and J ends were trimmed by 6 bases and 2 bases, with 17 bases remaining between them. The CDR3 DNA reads TGTGCCAGCAGCCGGCGGTTAGGGCCCGCCTACGAGCAGTACTTC. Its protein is CASSRRLGPAYEQYF.

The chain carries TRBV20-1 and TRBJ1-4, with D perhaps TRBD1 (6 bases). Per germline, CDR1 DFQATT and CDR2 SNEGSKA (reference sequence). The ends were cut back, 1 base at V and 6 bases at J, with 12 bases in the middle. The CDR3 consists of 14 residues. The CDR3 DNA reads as TGCAGTGCTAGAGGGGGGCTATTTGATGAAAAACTGTTTTTT. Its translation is CSARGGLFDEKLFF.

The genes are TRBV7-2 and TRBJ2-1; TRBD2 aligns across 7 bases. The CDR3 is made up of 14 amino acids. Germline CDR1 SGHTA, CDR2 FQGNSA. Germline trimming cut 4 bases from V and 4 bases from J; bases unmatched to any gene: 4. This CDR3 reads CASSSELAYNEQFF. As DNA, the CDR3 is TGTGCCAGCAGCTCGGAACTAGCGTACAATGAGCAGTTCTTC.

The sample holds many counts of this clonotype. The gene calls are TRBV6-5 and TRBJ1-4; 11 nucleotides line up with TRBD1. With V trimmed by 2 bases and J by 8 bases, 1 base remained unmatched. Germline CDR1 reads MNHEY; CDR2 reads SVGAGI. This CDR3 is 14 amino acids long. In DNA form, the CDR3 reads TGTGCCAGCAGTTACGGGACAGGGGGGGAAAAACTGTTTTTT. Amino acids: CASSYGTGGEKLFF.

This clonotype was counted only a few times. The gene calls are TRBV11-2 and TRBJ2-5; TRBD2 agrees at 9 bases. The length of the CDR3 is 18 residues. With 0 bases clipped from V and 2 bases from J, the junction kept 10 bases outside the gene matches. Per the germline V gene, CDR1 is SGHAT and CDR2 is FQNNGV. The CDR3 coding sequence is TGTGCCAGCAGCTTAGAAGGCGTGCTAGCGGGATATCAAGAGACCCAGTACTTC. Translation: CASSLEGVLAGYQETQYF.

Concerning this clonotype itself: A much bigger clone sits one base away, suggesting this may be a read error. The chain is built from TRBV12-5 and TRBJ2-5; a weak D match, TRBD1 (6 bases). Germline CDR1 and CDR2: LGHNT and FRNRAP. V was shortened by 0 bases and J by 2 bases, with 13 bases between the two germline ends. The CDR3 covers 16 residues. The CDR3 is CASGLVIGTLQETQYF. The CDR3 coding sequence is TGTGCTAGTGGTTTGGTAATCGGGACACTACAAGAGACCCAGTACTTC.

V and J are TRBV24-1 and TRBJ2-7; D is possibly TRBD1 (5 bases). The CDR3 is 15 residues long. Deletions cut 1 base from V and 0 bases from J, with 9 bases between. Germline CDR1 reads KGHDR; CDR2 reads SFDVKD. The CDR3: CATSDFETASYEQYF. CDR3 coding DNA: TGTGCCACCAGTGATTTTGAGACAGCCTCCTACGAGCAGTACTTC.

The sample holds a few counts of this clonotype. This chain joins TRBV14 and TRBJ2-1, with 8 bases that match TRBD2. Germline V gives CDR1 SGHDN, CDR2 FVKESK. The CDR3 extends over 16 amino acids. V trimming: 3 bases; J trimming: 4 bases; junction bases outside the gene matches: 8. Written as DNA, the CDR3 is TGTGCCAGCAGCCACCTCACTAGCGGACGTTACAATGAGCAGTTCTTC. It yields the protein CASSHLTSGRYNEQFF.

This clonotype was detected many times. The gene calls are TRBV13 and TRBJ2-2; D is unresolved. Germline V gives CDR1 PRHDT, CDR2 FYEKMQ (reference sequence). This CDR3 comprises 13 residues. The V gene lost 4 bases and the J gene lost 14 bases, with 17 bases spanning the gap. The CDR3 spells CASSYLGPNLLFF. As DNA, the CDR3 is TGTGCCAGCAGCTATCTCGGTCCCAATCTACTGTTTTTT.

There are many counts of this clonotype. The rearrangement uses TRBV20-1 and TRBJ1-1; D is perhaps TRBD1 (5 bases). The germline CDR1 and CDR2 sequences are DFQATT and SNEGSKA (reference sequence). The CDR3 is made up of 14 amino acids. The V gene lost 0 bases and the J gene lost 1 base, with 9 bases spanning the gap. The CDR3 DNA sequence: TGCAGTGCTAGAGATGCAGGGAAGAACACTGAAGCTTTCTTT. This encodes CSARDAGKNTEAFF.

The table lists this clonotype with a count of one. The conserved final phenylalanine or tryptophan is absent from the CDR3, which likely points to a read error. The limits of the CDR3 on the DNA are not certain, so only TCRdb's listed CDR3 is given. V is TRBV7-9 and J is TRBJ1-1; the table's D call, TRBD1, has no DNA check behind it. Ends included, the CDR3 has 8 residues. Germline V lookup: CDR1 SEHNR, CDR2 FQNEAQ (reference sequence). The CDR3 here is CASSPGTG.

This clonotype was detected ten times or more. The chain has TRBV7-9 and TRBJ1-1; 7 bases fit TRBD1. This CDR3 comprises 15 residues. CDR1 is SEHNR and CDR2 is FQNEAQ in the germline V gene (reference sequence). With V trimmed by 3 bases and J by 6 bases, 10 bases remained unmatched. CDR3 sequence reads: CASSFQGEGQSEAFF. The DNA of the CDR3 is TGTGCCAGCAGCTTTCAGGGAGAGGGACAGTCTGAAGCTTTCTTT.

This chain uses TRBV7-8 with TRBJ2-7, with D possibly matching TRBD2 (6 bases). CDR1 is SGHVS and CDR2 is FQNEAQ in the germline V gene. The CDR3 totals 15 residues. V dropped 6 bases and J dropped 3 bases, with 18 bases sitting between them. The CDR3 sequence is CASSKTGGSGYEQYF. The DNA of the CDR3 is TGTGCCAGCAGTAAGACCGGGGGTAGCGGCTACGAGCAGTACTTC.